Detailed here is one T cell receptor (beta chain). Its specificity is not known. As every portion of the isolated RNA was reverse transcribed, the sequencing read expressed TCRB transcripts. Sequencing was performed with immunoSEQ multiplex PCR; in TCRdb, only in-frame clones are kept and a portion is missing. The table has 640,000 or so clones, about 14% seen once. This sample was taken from a study of beta chain features in type 1 diabetes. Study-level points and caveats: TCRB CDR3s were moderately but significantly shorter in Type 1 diabetes patients in all four CD4+ subsets.

Trimming removed 4 bases at V and 1 base at J, with 19 bases between. The germline gives CDR1 SQVTM, CDR2 ANQGSEA. The CDR3 is made up of 16 amino acids. The sample consisted of naive CD4+ T cells from blood. This receptor was obtained from a man between 18 and 35 years old with type 1 diabetes. The rearrangement links TRBV29-1 to TRBJ1-2; no definite D call. CDR3 in DNA: TGCAGCGTTGGGGGTCCGGGGAAGGGCAGTAACTATGGCTACACCTTC. This encodes CSVGGPGKGSNYGYTF. The full variable domain, in which reference TRBV29-1 and TRBJ1-2 provide the parts outside the CDR3, is SAVISQKPSRDICQRGTSLTIQCQVDSQVTMMFWYRQQPGQSLTLIATANQGSEATYESGFVIDKFPISRPNLTFSTLTVSNMSPEDSSIYLCSVGGPGKGSNYGYTFGSGTRLTVV.